This TCR beta chain was captured by sequencing in a study of T cell repertoires in cytomegalovirus infection. Each CDR3 protein gets one entry after TCRdb re-called the reads with MiXCR. In the table there are just under 300,000 distinct CDR3 sequences, about 9.1% of which are singletons. The V end lost 0 bases, the J end lost 6 bases, and 9 bases lay between the germline ends. The CDR3 is made up of 13 amino acids. The V gene's germline CDR1 is SGHRS and CDR2 YFSETQ. The sequence derives from a human donor in good health (CMV status not recorded). Some clones in this sample may be carry-over from other donors' samples. Input material: PBMCs. The chain has TRBV5-1 and TRBJ1-2; TRBD1 might be the D (5 bases). The CDR3 region is CASSLGTNDGYTF. DNA for the CDR3: TGCGCCAGCAGCTTGGGGACAAACGATGGCTACACCTTC.